Sequencing of this T cell receptor (beta chain) was carried out in a study of T-cell reconstitution after alpha-beta-depleted transplantation in children. Study observations and caveats: The origin of alpha-beta T cells about two months after transplant was reportedly several hundred expanded graft clones. T cells produced anew were the main source of T-cell counts and diversity one year after transplant.

This clonotype was detected only a few times. Its antigen is not known. CDR3 length: 13 residues. The V end was cut by 8 bases, the J end by 0 bases, with 8 bases between. From germline, CDR1 is MNHEY and CDR2 SMNVEV (reference sequence). This sample's TCRbeta library carried unique molecular identifier barcodes. TCRdb reprocessed the PCR reads via MiXCR and lists one record per CDR3 protein. The sample contains a few hundred thousand distinct CDR3 sequences, about a quarter of which appear only once. This chain links TRBV27 with TRBJ2-4; D unresolved. The sequencing used PBMCs, mostly from graft donor cells, collected 180 days after TCRalphabeta/CD19-depleted stem cell transplant. This clonotype was obtained from a male patient under 18 who had a stem cell transplant for acute lymphoblastic leukemia, so the T cells may come from the graft donor. Written as DNA, the CDR3 is TGTGCCAGCGCAGATTTAGCCAAAAACATTCAGTACTTC. Translated: CASADLAKNIQYF.